Listed here are 15 T cell receptor beta chains from one sample, sequenced in a study of CXCR3-negative and CXCR3-positive naive CD8 T cells. 5' RACE that incorporated UMI labels was used to prepare the TRB cDNA libraries. For each CDR3 protein, TCRdb gives one entry from its re-call of the 5' RACE reads, without DNA. The sample yields 120,000 or so distinct CDR3 sequences, of which the top ten take up 0.59%. What these receptors recognize is not known. Whole-study results and caveats: Hydrophobicity was higher for TRB CDR3s found in CXCR3-positive naive cells than in CXCR3-negative naive cells.

Specimen: naive CXCR3+ CD8+ T cells from blood. Subset meaning: CD45RO-CCR7+CD27+CD95- naive CD8+ T cells expressing CXCR3 (TNR3+). The receptors were sampled from a human donor in good health. Some clones in this sample may be carry-over from other donors' samples.

The genes are TRBV25-1 and TRBJ1-1. Germline CDR1 reads MGHDK; CDR2 reads SYGVNS. The CDR3 runs 12 residues. CDR3 sequence reads: CASSERGTEAFF.

This chain uses TRBV10-3 with TRBJ2-2. This CDR3 spans 13 amino acids. Germline CDR1 ENHRY, CDR2 SYGVKD. This chain's CDR3 is CAISESEDGELFF.

J is TRBJ1-2 and V is TRBV20-1. Germline V gives CDR1 DFQATT, CDR2 SNEGSKA (reference sequence). This CDR3 region has 14 residues. The CDR3 region is CSASRRGLNYGYTF.

Here the CDR3 reads CSVGQSYGYTF. The chain has TRBV29-1 and TRBJ1-2; absent DNA, TCRdb's TRBD1 call cannot be checked. The CDR3 spans 11 residues. Germline CDR1 is SQVTM and CDR2 is ANQGSEA. The variable domain in full, completed from reference TRBV29-1 and TRBJ1-2, reads SAVISQKPSRDICQRGTSLTIQCQVDSQVTMMFWYRQQPGQSLTLIATANQGSEATYESGFVIDKFPISRPNLTFSTLTVSNMSPEDSSIYLCSVGQSYGYTFGSGTRLTVV.

The chain couples TRBV7-7 to TRBJ2-1; the TRBD1 assignment by TCRdb is unverifiable without DNA. Germline V CDR1 and CDR2: SSHAT, FNYEAQ (reference sequence). This CDR3 is built from 13 residues. This chain's CDR3 is CASSSGPDNEQFF.

This chain links TRBV14 with TRBJ2-1. Per germline, CDR1 SGHDN and CDR2 FVKESK. CDR3 length: 13 residues. CDR3 loop: CATVPVNYNEQFF.

V and J are TRBV7-6 and TRBJ2-2. Germline V gives CDR1 SGHVS, CDR2 FNYEAQ. The CDR3 extends over 15 amino acids. CDR3: CASSLERMHTGELFF.

V gene TRBV6-5 combines with J gene TRBJ1-2; TCRdb's D gene call, TRBD1, goes unchecked for lack of DNA. Germline values: CDR1 MNHEY, CDR2 SVGAGI. This CDR3 spans 15 amino acids. The CDR3 sequence is CASRLEETDNYGYTF.

The chain joins TRBV6-1 to TRBJ1-1. The CDR3 loop spans 16 amino acids. Germline assignment: CDR1 MNHNS and CDR2 SASEGT. The CDR3 here is CASSEVFTLTNTEAFF.

The chain carries TRBV20-1 and TRBJ1-3. CDR3 length: 17 amino acids. Germline loops: CDR1 DFQATT, CDR2 SNEGSKA (reference sequence). CDR3 amino acids: CSAREIVDPALGNTIYF.

This sequence joins TRBV7-9 and TRBJ1-1; checking the TCRdb D call of TRBD1 is not possible without DNA. In germline, CDR1 is SEHNR, CDR2 FQNEAQ (reference sequence). The CDR3 runs 15 residues. The CDR3 spells CASSWSGTANTEAFF. Drawing the rest from reference TRBV7-9 and TRBJ1-1, the complete variable domain is DTGVSQNPRHKITKRGQNVTFRCDPISEHNRLYWYRQTLGQGPEFLTYFQNEAQLEKSRLLSDRFSAERPKGSFSTLEIQRTEQGDSAMYLCASSWSGTANTEAFFGQGTRLTVV.

The chain joins TRBV5-1 to TRBJ2-7; TCRdb returns TRBD2, unconfirmable since there is no DNA. Germline assignment: CDR1 SGHRS and CDR2 YFSETQ. The CDR3 has 14 residues. CDR3 residues: CASSLAGTFYEQYF. Combining the CDR3 with reference TRBV5-1 and TRBJ2-7 gives the whole variable domain KAGVTQTPRYLIKTRGQQVTLSCSPISGHRSVSWYQQTPGQGLQFLFEYFSETQRNKGNFPGRFSGRQFSNSRSEMNVSTLELGDSALYLCASSLAGTFYEQYFGPGTRLTVT.

This chain connects TRBV28 to TRBJ2-7; without DNA, the TCRdb call of TRBD1 cannot be checked. Germline V lookup: CDR1 MDHEN, CDR2 SYDVKM. CDR3 size: 12 residues. CDR3 sequence: CASRGRVHEQYF.

CDR3 amino acids: CASSRDTNTEAFF. The chain couples TRBV19 to TRBJ1-1; TCRdb picks TRBD1, but there is no DNA to check that call. The CDR3 covers 13 residues. Germline values: CDR1 LNHDA, CDR2 SQIVND (reference sequence).

The chain is built from TRBV7-9 and TRBJ1-2; TCRdb's assignment of TRBD1 cannot be checked, as there is no DNA. CDR1 and CDR2 from the germline V gene are SEHNR and FQNEAQ (reference sequence). CDR3 size: 14 residues. CDR3 amino acids: CASSLSTANYGYTF.